The 5 T cell receptor beta chains below come from one sample, sequenced in a study of beta chain features in type 1 diabetes. Expressed TCRB transcripts were sequenced after all isolated RNA was converted to cDNA. Sequencing used immunoSEQ multiplex PCR; TCRdb keeps in-frame clones, though not all of them. The sample includes more than 300,000 clones, roughly 8% seen only once; the top ten take around 0.45%. The sample taken for sequencing was central memory CD4+ T cells from blood. These receptors originate from a woman aged 18-29 years in good health.

CDR3 amino acids: CASSLRWGGNQPQHF. CDR3 DNA sequence: TGTGCCAGCAGTCTAAGGTGGGGAGGGAATCAGCCCCAGCATTTT. The V call is TRBV7-2, the J call TRBJ1-5; D remains ambiguous. Germline loops: CDR1 SGHTA, CDR2 FQGNSA. Trimming removed 6 bases at V and 4 bases at J, with 16 bases between. This CDR3 has 15 amino acids.

This clone was seen a handful of times. The sample holds other DNA sequences that translate to the same CDR3. The chain carries TRBV7-3 and TRBJ2-5, with TRBD2 identical over 7 bases. This CDR3 comprises 13 residues. The germline CDR1 and CDR2 sequences are SGHTA and FQGTGA. Unmatched junction bases numbered 1, after V lost 3 bases and J lost 3 bases. The CDR3 protein is CASSFAGEETQYF. The CDR3 DNA reads as TGTGCCAGCAGCTTTGCGGGGGAAGAGACCCAGTACTTC.

Ten or more counts support this clone. J is TRBJ2-1 and V is TRBV5-1; D may match TRBD1 or TRBD2 (5 bases each). The CDR3 has 12 residues. Trimming pared 3 bases from V and 8 bases from J, leaving 9 bases between. Germline V gene lookup returns CDR1 SGHRS and CDR2 YFSETQ. The CDR3 region is CASSWSGHEQFF. Here the CDR3 DNA reads TGCGCCAGCAGCTGGTCGGGACATGAGCAGTTCTTC.

This chain joins TRBV18 and TRBJ1-2; 7 nucleotides line up with TRBD1. Looked up from germline, CDR1 is KGHSH and CDR2 is LQKENI. The J segment lost 4 bases and the V segment lost 4 bases, leaving 6 bases of the junction unmatched. CDR3 length equals 14 residues. CDR3 region: CASSLGTDGYGYTF. As DNA, the CDR3 is TGTGCCAGCTCACTTGGGACAGATGGCTATGGCTACACCTTC.

The chain has TRBV27 and TRBJ2-7; 8 bases map to TRBD1. The CDR3 consists of 15 residues. V shed 5 bases, J shed 0 bases, and the junction held 6 bases outside the gene matches. The germline V gene encodes CDR1 MNHEY and CDR2 SMNVEV (reference sequence). The CDR3 spells CASSPRDRSSYEQYF. The CDR3 region has the DNA TGTGCCAGCAGTCCCCGGGACAGGAGCTCCTACGAGCAGTACTTC.